This T cell receptor beta chain was profiled in a study of beta chain features in type 1 diabetes. General observations from the study: At VDJ recombination sites, type 1 diabetes patients had fewer insertions and more deleted nucleotides. TCRB CDR3s were moderately but significantly shorter in Type 1 diabetes patients in all four CD4+ subsets.

Comment on this clone: The target antigen is unknown.

Germline CDR1 and CDR2: GTSNPN and SVGIG (reference sequence). Trimming removed 4 bases from V and 5 bases from J, with 11 bases in between. The CDR3 is 13 residues long. Blood was collected once per donor into heparin, averaging approximately 110 mL. Sort purity for all populations was recorded as exceeding 98%. Expressed TCRB transcripts were sequenced after all isolated RNA was converted to cDNA. Assay used: immunoSEQ multiplex PCR; TCRdb lists only in-frame clones, some missing. Altogether approximately 130,000 clones are present, around 16% being singletons, with the ten largest covering 2.6%. This receptor was identified in a man aged 18 to 30 with type 1 diabetes. V usage is TRBV30 and J usage is TRBJ2-2; the D gene is possibly TRBD1 (5 bases). Sequenced: central memory CD4+ T cells from blood. In nucleotides, the CDR3 is TGTGCCTGGATGAAGGGGCTAACCGGGGAGCTGTTTTTT. Amino acids: CAWMKGLTGELFF.